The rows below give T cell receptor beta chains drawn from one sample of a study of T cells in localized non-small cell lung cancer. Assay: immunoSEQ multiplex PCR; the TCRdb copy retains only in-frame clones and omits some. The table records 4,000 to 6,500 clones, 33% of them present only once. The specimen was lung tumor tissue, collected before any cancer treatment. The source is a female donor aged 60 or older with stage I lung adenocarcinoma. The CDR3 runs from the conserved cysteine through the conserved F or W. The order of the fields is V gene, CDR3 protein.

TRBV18,CASSEFRETQYF
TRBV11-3,CASSLEAALYGYTF
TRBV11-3,CASSLGGRNTEAFF
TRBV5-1,CASRRGGVDTEAFF
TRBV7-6,CASSSQGGNQPQHF
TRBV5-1,CASSSGANGGGYTF
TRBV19,CASTYSRYNEQFF
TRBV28,CASSLIIRSGNTIYF
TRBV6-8,CASSYSAASYEQYF
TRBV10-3,CAISESGVRVYGYTF
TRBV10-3,CAISERNNEQFF
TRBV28,CASSLGGKQPQHF
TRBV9,CASRPSGSVTEAFF
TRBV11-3,CASSLGGLASYNEQFF
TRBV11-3,CASSFGQKNYEQYF
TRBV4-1,CASSQAGGTGLEQYF
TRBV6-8,CASSYSDGKGGYTF
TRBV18,CASSPASAVLHAEAFF
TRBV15,CATSNTPSPGNTIYF
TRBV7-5,CASSGTGTGFTGQYF
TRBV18,CASSPNRVPVQAFF
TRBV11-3,CASSPRGVTITDTQYF
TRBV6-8,CASSYSHRGTGNTIYF
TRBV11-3,CASSWTWTSWTADTQYF
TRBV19,CASSIYGQETQYF
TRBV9,CASSNAPTEAFF
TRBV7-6,CASSPRQGTSTDTQYF
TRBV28,CASSLVGASGNTIYF
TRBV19,CASSLGFRSMDTQYF
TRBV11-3,CASSLVQVNTEAFF
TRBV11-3,CASSLRSGGTYQETQYF
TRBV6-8,CASSRTGTGGQETQYF
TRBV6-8,CASSYGTGNTEAFF
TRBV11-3,CASSSSGGWDEKLFF
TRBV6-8,CATKGVNTEAFF
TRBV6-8,CASSNLDRADYGYTF
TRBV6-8,CASRMGTDEYGYTF
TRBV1,CASSQEGRGTEAFF
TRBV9,CASSVAGTANEKLFF
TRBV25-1,CASSELNHEQYF
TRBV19,CASKEGLHSPLHF
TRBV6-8,CASSSRDRGRSGYTF
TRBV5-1,CASRPTGTSYNEQFF
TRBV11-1,CASSRGARGSLGQETQYF
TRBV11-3,CASSDPVRRSSYEQYF
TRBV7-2,CASGQTSIDTQYF
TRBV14,CASSLMDRSGEQFF
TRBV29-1,CSVGDRAYEQYF
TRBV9,CASIGDSNYEQYF
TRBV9,CASSDTMGGQGHYGYTF